A single sample gave rise to the 20 T cell receptor beta chains below, sequenced in a study of blood T cells in healthy people across ages. Using a J-beta primer mix together with a sample-barcoded 5' primer, a second PCR was run for 7 to 11 cycles. TCRdb processed the 5' RACE reads anew with MiXCR; each CDR3 protein has one entry. This table has about 600,000 distinct CDR3 sequences, around 50% appearing once. Sequencing was carried out using blood. All receptors derive from an elderly man in good health.

This clonotype was detected only a few times. The chain couples TRBV27 to TRBJ2-7; a weak D match, TRBD2 (5 bases). Germline-derived CDR1 and CDR2 are MNHEY and SMNVEV (reference sequence). Between the trimmed V and J ends, which lost 6 bases and 7 bases, there was a span of 13 bases. The CDR3 has 12 amino acids. CDR3 region: CASRTQRDEQYF. The CDR3 DNA reads TGTGCCAGCAGAACGCAGAGGGATGAGCAGTACTTC.

The chain carries TRBV5-1 and TRBJ1-2; perhaps TRBD1 as D (5 bases). Germline lookup yields CDR1 SGHRS and CDR2 YFSETQ. Trimming left V 0 bases short and J 7 bases short, with 16 bases between. This CDR3 is 15 amino acids long. CDR3 region: CASSLGLGSGTGYTF. As DNA, the CDR3 is TGCGCCAGCAGCTTGGGGTTAGGTTCCGGGACTGGCTACACCTTC.

Of note for this clonotype: It may be a read error: a sequence one base away is much more abundant. V gene TRBV6-6 combines with J gene TRBJ2-5; D not resolved. The DNA end favors TRBJ2-7, so the J call may be wrong. CDR3 length: 13 residues. Germline V gene lookup returns CDR1 MNHNY and CDR2 SVGAGI (reference sequence). The CDR3 loop reads CASIYRNLYEQYF. The CDR3 DNA reads as TGTGCCAGCATTTATAGGAACCTCTACGAGCAGTACTTC.

This clonotype appeared a few times. This chain uses TRBV20-1 with TRBJ2-1, with TRBD2 as a possible D gene (5 bases). With 6 bases removed from V and 1 base from J, the gap between germline ends came to 19 bases. Germline V lookup: CDR1 DFQATT, CDR2 SNEGSKA (reference sequence). The CDR3 consists of 16 residues. CDR3 sequence (DNA): TGCAGTGCCCCCCGCGTTGGAGGCCGGTCCTACAATGAGCAGTTCTTC. It encodes CSAPRVGGRSYNEQFF.

The genes are TRBV11-2 and TRBJ1-2; TRBD1 aligns across 9 bases. Germline V gene data show CDR1 as SGHAT and CDR2 as FQNNGV. V trimming: 0 bases; J trimming: 8 bases; junction bases outside the gene matches: 7. This CDR3 has 15 residues. CDR3 DNA sequence: TGTGCCAGCAGCTTAGATCCACAGGGGGCGAGAGGCTACACCTTC. Translating gives CASSLDPQGARGYTF.

The chain couples TRBV27 to TRBJ2-1, with 9 bases matching TRBD2. The CDR3 runs to 15 residues. V lost 5 bases to trimming and J lost 6 bases; unmatched junction nucleotides: 8. Germline CDR1 and CDR2: MNHEY and SMNVEV (reference sequence). CDR3 sequence (DNA): TGTGCCAGCAGTCTAACTAGCGGGCCTTTCAATGAGCAGTTCTTC. This encodes CASSLTSGPFNEQFF.

The chain couples TRBV9 to TRBJ2-1, with 8 bases aligning to TRBD1. CDR1 and CDR2 (germline): SGDLS, YYNGEE. After removal of 3 bases from V and 7 bases from J, the junction contained 9 bases not matched to a gene. The CDR3 loop spans 15 amino acids. The CDR3 here is CASSGSGTGRNEQFF. CDR3 in DNA: TGTGCCAGCAGCGGCTCCGGGACAGGTCGTAATGAGCAGTTCTTC.

The rearrangement joins TRBV6-6 to TRBJ2-7; 14 nucleotides match TRBD2. From germline, CDR1 is MNHNY and CDR2 SVGAGI (reference sequence). Trimming at V came to 6 bases and at J to 3 bases, leaving 10 bases not matched to a gene. The CDR3 extends over 17 amino acids. CDR3 DNA sequence: TGTGCCAGCAGGCCGGGACTAGCGGGAGATTCCCGCTACGAGCAGTACTTC. As protein: CASRPGLAGDSRYEQYF.

J is TRBJ2-2 and V is TRBV4-3, with TRBD2 identical over 13 bases. This CDR3 has 21 amino acids. The ends lost 0 bases at V and 2 bases at J; junction bases unmatched: 12. Germline V gene lookup returns CDR1 LGHNA and CDR2 YSLEER. The CDR3, as DNA: TGCGCCAGCAGCCAAGATCTCGGGGGGAGACTAGCGGGAGGTAACACCGGGGAGCTGTTTTTT. Its protein is CASSQDLGGRLAGGNTGELFF.

The table lists this clonotype with many counts. This chain uses TRBV6-6 with TRBJ2-7; D is possibly TRBD1 or TRBD2 (5 bases each). Germline values: CDR1 MNHNY, CDR2 SVGAGI (reference sequence). This CDR3 comprises 14 residues. Trimming shortened V by 2 bases and J by 1 base, and 9 bases separated the two germline ends. As DNA, the CDR3 is TGTGCCAGCAGTTACCCGGGGACGTCCTACGAGCAGTACTTC. Its protein is CASSYPGTSYEQYF.

This sequence joins TRBV5-8 and TRBJ1-1, with D perhaps matching TRBD1 (5 bases). The germline CDR1 and CDR2 sequences are SGHTS and YDEGEE. This CDR3 is 17 amino acids long. The V and J ends lost 3 bases and 1 base respectively, with 19 bases between them. The CDR3 region has the DNA TGTGCCAGCAGCTCCCCCGATGACAGATCCTGGAACACTGAAGCTTTCTTT. It encodes CASSSPDDRSWNTEAFF.

CDR3: CAWSYGNQPQHF. As DNA, the CDR3 is TGTGCCTGGAGTTACGGAAATCAGCCCCAGCATTTT. The rearrangement links TRBV30 to TRBJ1-5; D gene ambiguous. The CDR3 is made up of 12 amino acids. In germline, CDR1 is GTSNPN, CDR2 SVGIG (reference sequence). The ends were cut back, 2 bases at V and 4 bases at J, with 6 bases in the middle. The full variable domain, with the rest looked up from reference TRBV30 and TRBJ1-5, is SQTIHQWPATLVQPVGSPLSLECTVEGTSNPNLYWYRQAAGRGLQLLFYSVGIGQISSEVPQNLSASRPQDRQFILSSKKLLLSDSGFYLCAWSYGNQPQHFGDGTRLSIL.

J is TRBJ2-3 and V is TRBV5-1, with D perhaps assigned TRBD1 or TRBD2 (5 bases each). The CDR3 has 16 amino acids. Trimming took 0 bases from V and 0 from J, leaving 11 bases between them. Germline CDR1 and CDR2: SGHRS and YFSETQ. CDR3 region: CASSLARDLSTDTQYF. The CDR3 coding sequence is TGCGCCAGCAGCTTGGCCCGGGACCTTAGCACAGATACGCAGTATTTT. The full variable domain, its missing parts supplied by reference TRBV5-1 and TRBJ2-3, is KAGVTQTPRYLIKTRGQQVTLSCSPISGHRSVSWYQQTPGQGLQFLFEYFSETQRNKGNFPGRFSGRQFSNSRSEMNVSTLELGDSALYLCASSLARDLSTDTQYFGPGTRLTVL.

The table lists this clonotype with a few counts. The rearrangement links TRBV7-3 to TRBJ2-7; D not certain. The CDR3 totals 13 residues. Trimming shortened V by 6 bases and J by 7 bases, and 16 bases separated the two germline ends. The germline gives CDR1 SGHTA, CDR2 FQGTGA. CDR3 loop: CASRRDQSNEQYF. CDR3 nucleotide sequence: TGTGCCAGCAGACGAGACCAGAGCAATGAGCAGTACTTC.

The rearrangement links TRBV11-2 to TRBJ2-1; D may be TRBD2 (6 bases). The germline V gene encodes CDR1 SGHAT and CDR2 FQNNGV. The CDR3 length is 17 residues. V shed 4 bases and J shed 5 bases, with 21 bases lying between them. CDR3 residues: CASSSRGIGGTNNEQFF. In DNA, the CDR3 is TGTGCCAGCAGCTCCCGCGGGATTGGGGGGACCAACAATGAGCAGTTCTTC.

This rearrangement joins TRBV10-3 to TRBJ1-2; 9 bases are shared with TRBD1. The trim removed 4 bases at V and 8 bases at J, leaving 5 bases unmatched. CDR1 and CDR2 from the germline V gene are ENHRY and SYGVKD. The CDR3 has 13 residues. As DNA, the CDR3 is TGTGCCATCAGTGCACAGGGGGCGCAGGGCTACACCTTC. Encoded protein: CAISAQGAQGYTF.

The J gene is TRBJ1-2, the V gene TRBV7-2, with D maybe TRBD1 (5 bases). Germline CDR1 reads SGHTA; CDR2 reads FQGNSA. V lost 5 bases and J lost 8, with 18 bases in between. The CDR3 sequence is 14 residues long. Here the CDR3 reads CASSPQGGPWGYTF. The CDR3 region has the DNA TGTGCCAGCAGCCCCCAGGGTGGCCCATGGGGCTACACCTTC. The full variable domain, with the rest looked up from reference TRBV7-2 and TRBJ1-2, is GAGVSQSPSNKVTEKGKDVELRCDPISGHTALYWYRQSLGQGLEFLIYFQGNSAPDKSGLPSDRFSAERTGGSVSTLTIQRTQQEDSAVYLCASSPQGGPWGYTFGSGTRLTVV.

The rearrangement joins TRBV20-1 to TRBJ2-1; the match to TRBD2 covers 8 bases. The closer fit of TRBJ2-7 to the DNA end suggests the J call may be wrong. Germline CDR1 DFQATT, CDR2 SNEGSKA (reference sequence). This CDR3 spans 15 amino acids. The CDR3 coding sequence is TGCAGTGCAGACCGAGGCGGGGGGATTATCTACGAGCAGTACTTC. Protein sequence: CSADRGGGIIYEQYF.

This clonotype was seen only a few times. V is TRBV12-3 or TRBV12-4 and J is TRBJ2-1; D might be TRBD2 (5 bases). The CDR3 contains 15 residues. V lost 3 bases to trimming and J lost 2 bases, with 11 bases between them. DNA of the CDR3: TGTGCCAGCAGTTTGGACTTGTCCCCCTACAATGAGCAGTTCTTC. Its translation is CASSLDLSPYNEQFF.

Notes on this clonotype: It may be a read error: a sequence one base away is much more abundant. Here the CDR3 reads CASNSTRQGETQYF. The CDR3 nucleotides are TGTGCCAGCAACTCCACCCGACAGGGAGAGACCCAGTACTTC. J is TRBJ2-5 and V is TRBV13; 7 bases match TRBD1. The CDR3 is made up of 14 amino acids. Trimming at V came to 7 bases and at J to 4 bases, leaving 9 bases not matched to a gene. The germline V gene has CDR1 PRHDT and CDR2 FYEKMQ (reference sequence).